Here is one TCR beta chain with its context. The antigen remains undetermined. These data come from a study of response to subunit inactivated influenza vaccine. Study results and limitations: Few additional T cells are recruited per seasonal influenza vaccination, authors suggested.

The CDR3 has 14 residues. From germline, CDR1 is SEHNR and CDR2 FQNEAQ (reference sequence). V dropped 3 bases and J dropped 5 bases, with 12 bases sitting between them. TCRdb fed the RT-PCR reads into MiXCR, producing one record per CDR3 protein. The table shows about 190,000 distinct CDR3 sequences, with 13% to 15% occurring only once. The V and J genes are TRBV7-9 and TRBJ2-3; the D gene could be TRBD1 or TRBD2 (5 bases each). The sample was CD8+ T cells sorted from PBMCs, taken roughly 5 days after vaccination. This clonotype was obtained from a man aged 50-60 years who received an inactivated influenza vaccine. The CDR3 region is CASSFWDDRDTQYF. The CDR3 DNA reads TGTGCCAGCAGCTTTTGGGACGACAGAGATACGCAGTATTTT.